What follows are 15 T cell receptor beta chains derived from one specimen sequenced in a study of T cell responses to AZD1222 COVID-19 vaccine. Sequencing was performed with immunoSEQ multiplex PCR; in TCRdb, only in-frame clones are kept and a portion is missing. The table includes about 62,000 clones, over 70% detected once. Sequencing used peripheral blood, obtained on day 0 of AZD1222 vaccination. The receptors come from an adult in good health.

This clone was detected a few times. The gene calls are TRBV15 and TRBJ2-1, with D possibly TRBD2 on 5 matching bases. With 5 bases removed from V and 6 bases from J, the gap between germline ends came to 17 bases. Germline-derived CDR1 and CDR2 are LNHNV and YYDKDF (reference sequence). The length of the CDR3 is 15 residues. CDR3 coding DNA: TGTGCCACCAGCCCCCGGGGTCGGGGAAGCAATGAGCAGTTCTTC. Translating gives CATSPRGRGSNEQFF.

This rearrangement joins TRBV30 to TRBJ1-5; possible D gene TRBD1, 5 bases. The ends were cut back, 0 bases at V and 2 bases at J, with 11 bases in the middle. Germline loops: CDR1 GTSNPN, CDR2 SVGIG (reference sequence). The CDR3 runs 15 residues. The CDR3 loop reads CAWSVRGARNQPQHF. The CDR3 nucleotides read TGTGCCTGGAGTGTACGCGGGGCCCGCAATCAGCCCCAGCATTTT.

In DNA, the CDR3 is TGTGCCAGCAGCTTTAGACAGGGTGGCGAGCAGTACTTC. Translation: CASSFRQGGEQYF. V is TRBV5-4 and J is TRBJ2-7; 7 nucleotides agree with TRBD1. V shed 2 bases and J 6 bases; nucleotides not matched to a gene: 5. The CDR3 length is 13 residues. Germline lookup yields CDR1 SGHNT and CDR2 YYREEE (reference sequence).

The gene calls are TRBV6-2 or TRBV6-3 and TRBJ2-7; 7 positions agree with TRBD2. V shed 6 bases, J shed 2 bases, and the junction held 7 bases outside the gene matches. The CDR3 totals 14 residues. Per germline, CDR1 MNHEY and CDR2 SVGEGT. For the CDR3, the DNA is TGTGCCAGCAGCAAGGGAGGGGACCCCTACGAGCAGTACTTC. It codes for CASSKGGDPYEQYF.

The chain recombines TRBV5-6 with TRBJ2-3; 8 bases line up with TRBD2. The CDR3 is 15 amino acids. Per the germline V gene, CDR1 is SGHDT and CDR2 is YYEEEE. The V gene end was trimmed by 1 base and the J gene end by 2 bases; junction bases not matched to a gene: 3. The CDR3 loop is CASSLTSGHTDTQYF. CDR3 nucleotides: TGTGCCAGCAGCTTGACTAGCGGCCACACAGATACGCAGTATTTT.

The table lists this clone with a count of one. The chain uses TRBV15 and TRBJ2-5; 7 bases agree with TRBD1. Germline assignment: CDR1 LNHNV and CDR2 YYDKDF (reference sequence). V gave up 0 bases and J gave up 5 bases; unmatched junction bases: 6. The CDR3 covers 15 residues. The CDR3 coding sequence is TGTGCCACCAGCAGAGATTGGACAGGCGATGAGACCCAGTACTTC. It yields the protein CATSRDWTGDETQYF.

The rearrangement joins TRBV6-2 or TRBV6-3 to TRBJ2-5, with D unresolved. The V end was cut by 5 bases, the J end by 5 bases, with 12 bases between. Germline-derived CDR1 and CDR2 are MNHEY and SVGEGT. CDR3 length: 13 residues. CDR3 bases: TGTGCCAGCAGTCTTCTTGGGGTTGAGACCCAGTACTTC. Residues: CASSLLGVETQYF.

This clone was seen a single time. The V and J genes are TRBV5-5 and TRBJ1-5, with no clear D. Germline assignment: CDR1 SGHKS and CDR2 YYEKEE (reference sequence). V was shortened by 1 base and J by 7 bases, with 18 bases between the two germline ends. CDR3 size: 16 residues. CDR3 in amino acids: CASSLTNSPSGQPQHF. The DNA of the CDR3 is TGTGCCAGCAGCTTGACCAATTCCCCTTCGGGGCAGCCCCAGCATTTT.

About this clone itself: Other nucleotide sequences from this sample produce the same CDR3. This chain links TRBV7-2 with TRBJ1-5, with no clear D. Germline CDR1 reads SGHTA; CDR2 reads FQGNSA. V dropped 1 base and J dropped 5 bases, with 6 bases sitting between them. The CDR3 contains 13 residues. The CDR3 is CASSLGVDQPQHF. As DNA, the CDR3 is TGTGCCAGCAGCTTAGGGGTGGATCAGCCCCAGCATTTT.

This clone is categorized as medium-sized. V is TRBV19 and J is TRBJ1-1, with D uncertain. V shed 8 bases and J shed 8 bases, with 9 bases lying between them. CDR1 and CDR2 from the germline V gene are LNHDA and SQIVND (reference sequence). The CDR3 totals 10 residues. The CDR3 sequence is CASFLGEAFF. CDR3 bases: TGTGCCAGTTTTCTGGGCGAAGCTTTCTTT.

The table lists this clone with a few counts. The V and J genes are TRBV11-3 and TRBJ2-1; D ambiguous. CDR1 and CDR2 from the germline V gene are SGHNT and YENEEA. The CDR3 spans 15 residues. V was cut by 3 bases and J by 0 bases, with 9 bases left in between. CDR3 nucleotide sequence: TGTGCCAGCAGCTTGGACGGGCTCTCCTACAATGAGCAGTTCTTC. Residues: CASSLDGLSYNEQFF.

This chain connects TRBV11-2 to TRBJ2-3; possible D gene TRBD2, 5 bases. The CDR3 loop spans 12 amino acids. V was shortened by 5 bases and J by 6 bases, with 9 bases between the two germline ends. Germline V gene sequence: CDR1 SGHAT, CDR2 FQNNGV. The CDR3 here is CASSTRGDTQYF. DNA of the CDR3: TGTGCCAGCAGCACCCGCGGGGATACGCAGTATTTT.

This clone ranks as large. The chain is built from TRBV5-1 and TRBJ2-7, with 11 bases that match TRBD2. CDR3 length: 14 amino acids. Germline V gene data show CDR1 as SGHRS and CDR2 as YFSETQ. The trim removed 6 bases at V and 2 bases at J, leaving 4 bases unmatched. CDR3 coding DNA: TGCGCCAGCACCTATAGCGGGGGGGCCTACGAGCAGTACTTC. This sequence encodes CASTYSGGAYEQYF.

The V call is TRBV6-2 or TRBV6-3, the J call TRBJ2-3; D gene uncertain. Per the germline V gene, CDR1 is MNHEY and CDR2 is SVGEGT. The V and J ends lost 2 bases and 5 bases respectively, with 11 bases between them. The CDR3 runs to 14 residues. The CDR3, as DNA: TGTGCCAGCAGTTACCTCCAGTCCGGAGATACGCAGTATTTT. Translating gives CASSYLQSGDTQYF.

This clone has only a few counts. The chain joins TRBV7-3 to TRBJ1-1; weak D call: TRBD1 (5 bases). Trimming shortened V by 5 bases and J by 4 bases, and 8 bases separated the two germline ends. The length of the CDR3 is 12 residues. CDR1 is SGHTA and CDR2 is FQGTGA in the germline V gene. In DNA, the CDR3 is TGTGCCAGCAGCCCTGGGGGCACTGAAGCTTTCTTT. Amino acids: CASSPGGTEAFF. The entire variable domain, with the rest obtained from reference TRBV7-3 and TRBJ1-1, is as follows: GAGVSQTPSNKVTEKGKYVELRCDPISGHTALYWYRQSLGQGPEFLIYFQGTGAADDSGLPNDRFFAVRPEGSVSTLKIQRTERGDSAVYLCASSPGGTEAFFGQGTRLTVV.